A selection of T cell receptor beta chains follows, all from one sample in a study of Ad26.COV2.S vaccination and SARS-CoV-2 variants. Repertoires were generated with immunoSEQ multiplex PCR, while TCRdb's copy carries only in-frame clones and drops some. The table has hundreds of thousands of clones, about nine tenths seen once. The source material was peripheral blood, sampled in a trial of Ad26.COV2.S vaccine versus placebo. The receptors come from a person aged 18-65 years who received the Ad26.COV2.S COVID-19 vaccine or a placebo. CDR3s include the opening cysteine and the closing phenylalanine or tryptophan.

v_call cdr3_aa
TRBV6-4 CASSESGGPNAYEQYF
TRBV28 CASITSRRGEAFF
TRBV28 CASTQGLAKNQPQHF
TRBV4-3 CASSQDPHEQYF
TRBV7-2 CASSLEPSGRGEQYF
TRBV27 CASSALNGIIYEQYF
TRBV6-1 CASSGTRVARLGLSGNTIYF
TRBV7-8 CASSPNIEAYEQYF
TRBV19 CASSTTQGAYTGELFF
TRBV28 CASSAAGAHEQYF
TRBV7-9 CASSPRIAASTDTQYF
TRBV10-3 CAISELRGGANYGYTF
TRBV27 CASTLREDLPLHF
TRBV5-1 CASSLGSLGGTDTQYF
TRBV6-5 CASSYSRGGEVYGYTF
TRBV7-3 CASSLTGGGGGAFF
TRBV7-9 CASSLLTDGYQETQYF
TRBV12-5 CASGLVQGELFF
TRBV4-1 CASSLLFGSSYEQYF